This TCR beta chain came from a study of response to subunit inactivated influenza vaccine. TCRdb independently ran MiXCR on the RT-PCR reads; one entry per CDR3 protein. The sample contains around 480,000 distinct CDR3 sequences, about 15% of which appear only once. Trimming took 5 bases from V and 6 from J; bases not matched to a gene: 11. The germline V gene has CDR1 SQVTM and CDR2 ANQGSEA. This CDR3 region has 14 residues. Study-wide results and caveats: It was suggested by the authors that few new T cells are recruited by each seasonal influenza vaccination.

About this clonotype itself: No antigen is known for it.

Sequencing was performed on CD4+ T cells sorted from PBMCs, taken 23 months after vaccination. This sequence originates from a man between 50 and 69 years old who received an inactivated influenza vaccine. The J gene is TRBJ1-1, the V gene TRBV29-1, with 8 bases lining up with TRBD1. Here the CDR3 reads CSVKGLGRGPEAFF. The CDR3 coding sequence is TGCAGCGTTAAGGGGTTGGGCAGGGGGCCTGAAGCTTTCTTT.